These 13 T cell receptor beta chains came from one sample sequenced in a study of cytomegalovirus exposure and HLA in healthy donors. Primers included in the PCR were 60 Vbeta and 13 Jbeta primers. Repertoires were generated with immunoSEQ multiplex PCR, while TCRdb's copy carries only in-frame clones and drops some. The sample records approximately 60,000 clones, 80% to 85% being singletons. Material for sequencing was PBMCs. The receptors here all came from a man under 40 in good health and CMV-seronegative.

The rearrangement joins TRBV5-4 to TRBJ2-1, with TRBD1 identical over 7 bases. The V gene end was trimmed by 7 bases and the J gene end by 6 bases; junction bases not matched to a gene: 16. The CDR3 runs to 16 residues. CDR1 is SGHNT, CDR2 YYREEE, per germline (reference sequence). DNA for the CDR3: TGTGCCAGCCCCCCCCAGGGACAGCCCTCGGGCAATGAGCAGTTCTTC. As protein: CASPPQGQPSGNEQFF.

V is TRBV6-1 and J is TRBJ2-5; TRBD1 is a possible D gene (6 bases). With the DNA end fitting TRBJ2-7 better, the J assignment may be wrong. Germline values: CDR1 MNHNS, CDR2 SASEGT. The CDR3 sequence is 13 residues long. DNA of the CDR3: TGTGCCAGCAGCTCACAGGGAACCTACGAGCAGTACTTC. Encoded protein: CASSSQGTYEQYF.

The chain has TRBV5-5 and TRBJ1-2; possible D gene TRBD1, 6 bases. Germline CDR1 SGHKS, CDR2 YYEKEE (reference sequence). Trimming removed 4 bases from V and 7 bases from J, with 14 bases in between. There are 13 residues in the CDR3. CDR3 in DNA: TGTGCCAGCAGCGTACAGGGTTTGGGTGGCTACACCTTC. Encoded protein: CASSVQGLGGYTF.

The chain recombines TRBV15 with TRBJ1-2; 7 bases line up with TRBD1. Germline V gene lookup returns CDR1 LNHNV and CDR2 YYDKDF (reference sequence). Losses at the gene ends were 5 bases for V and 8 bases for J; bases not matched to a gene: 8. The CDR3 extends over 13 amino acids. CDR3 DNA sequence: TGTGCCACCAGCCCCAAGGGGGCTGGGGGCTACACCTTC. Translating it yields CATSPKGAGGYTF.

This sequence joins TRBV30 and TRBJ1-2, with D maybe TRBD1 (5 bases). Germline V gene sequence: CDR1 GTSNPN, CDR2 SVGIG (reference sequence). The ends were cut back, 8 bases at V and 4 bases at J, with 17 bases in the middle. This CDR3 has 13 amino acids. The CDR3 sequence is CAGAFGGGYGYTF. The CDR3 DNA sequence: TGTGCCGGAGCCTTTGGGGGGGGCTATGGCTACACCTTC.

This clone has a single count. The chain is built from TRBV7-2 and TRBJ2-3; D is perhaps TRBD2 (5 bases). Germline-derived CDR1 and CDR2 are SGHTA and FQGNSA. This CDR3 comprises 14 residues. Trimming shortened V by 10 bases and J by 0 bases, and 14 bases separated the two germline ends. The DNA for the CDR3 is TGTGCCACCCTGCTAGCAGCTAGCACAGATACGCAGTATTTT. Protein product: CATLLAASTDTQYF. The variable domain in full, with the rest retrieved from reference TRBV7-2 and TRBJ2-3, is GAGVSQSPSNKVTEKGKDVELRCDPISGHTALYWYRQSLGQGLEFLIYFQGNSAPDKSGLPSDRFSAERTGGSVSTLTIQRTQQEDSAVYLCATLLAASTDTQYFGPGTRLTVL.

V and J are TRBV30 and TRBJ2-3, with D unresolved. The germline gives CDR1 GTSNPN, CDR2 SVGIG (reference sequence). The ends were cut back, 6 bases at V and 0 bases at J, with 10 bases in the middle. The CDR3 totals 13 residues. CDR3: CACVRGSTDTQYF. The CDR3 DNA follows: TGTGCCTGCGTCAGAGGTAGCACAGATACGCAGTATTTT.

The chain is built from TRBV4-1 and TRBJ1-3; no firm D call. Germline V CDR1 and CDR2: MGHRA, YSYEKL. Trimming cost V 4 bases and J 0 bases, with 16 bases left between them. The CDR3 consists of 17 residues. CDR3 DNA sequence: TGCGCCAGCAGCCCCTCAGGAGCGGTCGGCTCTGGAAACACCATATATTTT. This gives the protein CASSPSGAVGSGNTIYF.

J is TRBJ2-7 and V is TRBV11-2; 8 nucleotides agree with TRBD1. The CDR3 is 14 amino acids. V lost 4 bases to trimming and J lost 4 bases; unmatched junction nucleotides: 6. Germline CDR1 and CDR2: SGHAT and FQNNGV. The CDR3 spells CASSSGQVPYEQYF. The CDR3 coding sequence is TGTGCCAGCAGCTCGGGACAGGTCCCTTACGAGCAGTACTTC. The full variable domain, in which reference TRBV11-2 and TRBJ2-7 provide the parts outside the CDR3, is EAGVAQSPRYKIIEKRQSVAFWCNPISGHATLYWYQQILGQGPKLLIQFQNNGVVDDSQLPKDRFSAERLKGVDSTLKIQPAKLEDSAVYLCASSSGQVPYEQYFGPGTRLTVT.

This rearrangement joins TRBV15 to TRBJ2-3; possibly TRBD1 for D (6 bases). Trimming shortened V by 5 bases and J by 4 bases, and 22 bases separated the two germline ends. Germline V gives CDR1 LNHNV, CDR2 YYDKDF (reference sequence). This CDR3 comprises 17 residues. Written as DNA, the CDR3 is TGTGCCACCAGCGGGGCCGGGACAACGAGGGGCGCAGATACGCAGTATTTT. Its translation is CATSGAGTTRGADTQYF. The variable domain in full, with the rest retrieved from reference TRBV15 and TRBJ2-3, is DAMVIQNPRYQVTQFGKPVTLSCSQTLNHNVMYWYQQKSSQAPKLLFHYYDKDFNNEADTPDNFQSRRPNTSFCFLDIRSPGLGDTAMYLCATSGAGTTRGADTQYFGPGTRLTVL.

The chain is built from TRBV28 and TRBJ1-1; no definite D call. With 11 bases removed from V and 4 bases from J, the gap between germline ends came to 14 bases. Germline V CDR1 and CDR2: MDHEN, SYDVKM. The CDR3 covers 12 residues. The CDR3 spells CASTAFGTEAFF. The CDR3 DNA sequence: TGTGCCTCCACAGCTTTCGGCACTGAAGCTTTCTTT.

The chain recombines TRBV27 with TRBJ2-1; 11 bases map to TRBD2. This CDR3 region has 14 residues. CDR1 and CDR2 (germline): MNHEY, SMNVEV (reference sequence). The junction had 6 bases not matched to a gene; V was cut back by 5 bases and J by 9 bases. CDR3 protein: CASSDLAGGFEQFF. CDR3 in DNA: TGTGCCAGCAGTGACCTAGCGGGGGGTTTTGAGCAGTTCTTC.

The genes are TRBV18 and TRBJ2-1, with 7 bases lining up with TRBD2. The CDR3 contains 14 residues. The germline CDR1 and CDR2 sequences are KGHSH and LQKENI. Unmatched junction bases numbered 4, after V lost 3 bases and J lost 5 bases. CDR3 sequence (DNA): TGTGCCAGCTCACCGGGACGGGGGGACAATGAGCAGTTCTTC. This encodes CASSPGRGDNEQFF.